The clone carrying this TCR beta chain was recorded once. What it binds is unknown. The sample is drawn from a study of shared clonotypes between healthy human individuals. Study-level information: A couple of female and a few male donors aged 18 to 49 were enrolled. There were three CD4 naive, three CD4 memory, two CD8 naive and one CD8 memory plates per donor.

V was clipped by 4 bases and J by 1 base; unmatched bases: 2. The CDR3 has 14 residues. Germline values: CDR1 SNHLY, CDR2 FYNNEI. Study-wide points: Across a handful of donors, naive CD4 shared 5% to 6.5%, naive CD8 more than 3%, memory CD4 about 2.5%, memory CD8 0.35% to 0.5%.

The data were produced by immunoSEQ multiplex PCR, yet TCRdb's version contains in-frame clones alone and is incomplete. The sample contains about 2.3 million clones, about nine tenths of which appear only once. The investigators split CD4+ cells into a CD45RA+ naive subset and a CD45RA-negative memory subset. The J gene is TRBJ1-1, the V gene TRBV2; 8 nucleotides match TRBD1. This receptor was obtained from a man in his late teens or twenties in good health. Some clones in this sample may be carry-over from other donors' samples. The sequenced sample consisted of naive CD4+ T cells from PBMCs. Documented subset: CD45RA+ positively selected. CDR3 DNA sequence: TGTGCCAGCAGTGTTGGACAGGGGAACACTGAAGCTTTCTTT. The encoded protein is CASSVGQGNTEAFF.